Shown below are 2 T cell receptor beta chains from a single sample sequenced in a study of cytomegalovirus exposure and HLA in healthy donors. The PCR was carried out with 60 Vbeta primers and 13 Jbeta primers. Using immunoSEQ multiplex PCR, the repertoire was profiled, and TCRdb retains in-frame clones only, with some absent. The data hold about 110,000 clones, with more than 65% observed a single time. Source material: PBMCs. All receptors derive from a man aged 30 to 45 in good health and CMV-seropositive.

The V gene is TRBV28, the J gene TRBJ1-1; TRBD1 aligns across 7 bases. V shed 4 bases and J 5 bases; nucleotides not matched to a gene: 10. The length of the CDR3 is 15 residues. Germline assignment: CDR1 MDHEN and CDR2 SYDVKM. CDR3: CASSSRTGFGTEAFF. The CDR3 nucleotides are TGTGCCAGCAGTTCAAGGACAGGATTCGGGACTGAAGCTTTCTTT.

This clone was found once. This rearrangement joins TRBV2 to TRBJ2-5, with D perhaps TRBD1 (7 bases). The J call may be faulty, since TRBJ2-7 better matches the DNA end. The germline gives CDR1 SNHLY, CDR2 FYNNEI. CDR3 length equals 13 residues. CDR3 amino acids: CASKVRGDYEQYF. CDR3 DNA: TGTGCCAGCAAGGTCAGGGGGGATTACGAGCAGTACTTC.